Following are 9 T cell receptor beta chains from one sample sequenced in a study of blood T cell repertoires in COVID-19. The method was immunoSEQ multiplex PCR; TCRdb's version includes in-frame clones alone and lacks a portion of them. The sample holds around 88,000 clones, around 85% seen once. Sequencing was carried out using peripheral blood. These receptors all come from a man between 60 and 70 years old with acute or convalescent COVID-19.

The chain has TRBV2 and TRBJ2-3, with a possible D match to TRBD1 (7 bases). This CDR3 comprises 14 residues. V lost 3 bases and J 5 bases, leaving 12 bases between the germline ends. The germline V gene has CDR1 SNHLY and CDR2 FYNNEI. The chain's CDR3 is CASSEAGGGDTQYF. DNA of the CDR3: TGTGCCAGCAGTGAGGCAGGGGGAGGAGATACGCAGTATTTT.

The DNA of the CDR3 is TGTGCCAGCAGTTACTCCGACAGGGTGGACACTGAAGCTTTCTTT. Translated, it gives CASSYSDRVDTEAFF. J is TRBJ1-1 and V is TRBV6-5; 7 nucleotides agree with TRBD1. Unmatched junction bases numbered 4, after V lost 0 bases and J lost 3 bases. Germline CDR1 MNHEY, CDR2 SVGAGI. The CDR3 totals 15 residues.

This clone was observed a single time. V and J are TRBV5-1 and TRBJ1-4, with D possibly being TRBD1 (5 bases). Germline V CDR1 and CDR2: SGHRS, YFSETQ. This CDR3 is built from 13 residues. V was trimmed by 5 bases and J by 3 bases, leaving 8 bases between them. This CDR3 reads CASRTGANEKLFF. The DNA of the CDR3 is TGCGCCAGCAGAACAGGCGCTAATGAAAAACTGTTTTTT. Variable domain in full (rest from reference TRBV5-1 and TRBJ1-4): KAGVTQTPRYLIKTRGQQVTLSCSPISGHRSVSWYQQTPGQGLQFLFEYFSETQRNKGNFPGRFSGRQFSNSRSEMNVSTLELGDSALYLCASRTGANEKLFFGSGTQLSVL.

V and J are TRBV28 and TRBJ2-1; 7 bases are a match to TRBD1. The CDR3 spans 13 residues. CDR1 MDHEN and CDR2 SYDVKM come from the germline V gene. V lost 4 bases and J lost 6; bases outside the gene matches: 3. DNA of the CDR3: TGTGCCAGCAGTTCGACAGGGCCCAATGAGCAGTTCTTC. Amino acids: CASSSTGPNEQFF.

The CDR3 DNA sequence: TGTGCCAGCAGCTTGGTTCCGGGCTCCTACGAGCAGTACTTC. Its protein is CASSLVPGSYEQYF. The chain combines TRBV5-6 with TRBJ2-7, with D unclear. The germline CDR1 and CDR2 sequences are SGHDT and YYEEEE. V lost 0 bases to trimming and J lost 0 bases, with 7 bases between them. CDR3 length equals 14 residues.

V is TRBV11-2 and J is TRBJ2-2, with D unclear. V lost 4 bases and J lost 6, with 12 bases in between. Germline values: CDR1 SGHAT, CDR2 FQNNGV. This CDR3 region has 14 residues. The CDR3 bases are TGTGCCAGCAGCTCTCAGGTTTCCGCCGGGGAGCTGTTTTTT. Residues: CASSSQVSAGELFF.

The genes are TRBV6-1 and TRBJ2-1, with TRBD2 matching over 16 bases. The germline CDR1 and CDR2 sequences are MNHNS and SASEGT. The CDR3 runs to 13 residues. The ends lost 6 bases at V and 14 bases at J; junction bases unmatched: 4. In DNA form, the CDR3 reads TGTGCCAGCAGGCCTGGGACTAGCGGGGGGGAGTTCTTC. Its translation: CASRPGTSGGEFF.

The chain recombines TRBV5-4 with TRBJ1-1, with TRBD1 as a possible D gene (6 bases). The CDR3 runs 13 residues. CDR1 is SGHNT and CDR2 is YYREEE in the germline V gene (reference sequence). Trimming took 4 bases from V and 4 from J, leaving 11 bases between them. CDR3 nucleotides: TGTGCCAGCAGCCAGGACAGACTCACTGAAGCTTTCTTT. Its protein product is CASSQDRLTEAFF.

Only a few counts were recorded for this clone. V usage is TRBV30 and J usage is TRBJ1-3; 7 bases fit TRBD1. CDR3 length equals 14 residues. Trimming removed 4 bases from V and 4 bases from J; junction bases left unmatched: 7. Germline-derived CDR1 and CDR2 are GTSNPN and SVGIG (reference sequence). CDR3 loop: CAWIRDSYGNTIYF. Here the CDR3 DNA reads TGTGCCTGGATACGGGACAGCTACGGAAACACCATATATTTT.